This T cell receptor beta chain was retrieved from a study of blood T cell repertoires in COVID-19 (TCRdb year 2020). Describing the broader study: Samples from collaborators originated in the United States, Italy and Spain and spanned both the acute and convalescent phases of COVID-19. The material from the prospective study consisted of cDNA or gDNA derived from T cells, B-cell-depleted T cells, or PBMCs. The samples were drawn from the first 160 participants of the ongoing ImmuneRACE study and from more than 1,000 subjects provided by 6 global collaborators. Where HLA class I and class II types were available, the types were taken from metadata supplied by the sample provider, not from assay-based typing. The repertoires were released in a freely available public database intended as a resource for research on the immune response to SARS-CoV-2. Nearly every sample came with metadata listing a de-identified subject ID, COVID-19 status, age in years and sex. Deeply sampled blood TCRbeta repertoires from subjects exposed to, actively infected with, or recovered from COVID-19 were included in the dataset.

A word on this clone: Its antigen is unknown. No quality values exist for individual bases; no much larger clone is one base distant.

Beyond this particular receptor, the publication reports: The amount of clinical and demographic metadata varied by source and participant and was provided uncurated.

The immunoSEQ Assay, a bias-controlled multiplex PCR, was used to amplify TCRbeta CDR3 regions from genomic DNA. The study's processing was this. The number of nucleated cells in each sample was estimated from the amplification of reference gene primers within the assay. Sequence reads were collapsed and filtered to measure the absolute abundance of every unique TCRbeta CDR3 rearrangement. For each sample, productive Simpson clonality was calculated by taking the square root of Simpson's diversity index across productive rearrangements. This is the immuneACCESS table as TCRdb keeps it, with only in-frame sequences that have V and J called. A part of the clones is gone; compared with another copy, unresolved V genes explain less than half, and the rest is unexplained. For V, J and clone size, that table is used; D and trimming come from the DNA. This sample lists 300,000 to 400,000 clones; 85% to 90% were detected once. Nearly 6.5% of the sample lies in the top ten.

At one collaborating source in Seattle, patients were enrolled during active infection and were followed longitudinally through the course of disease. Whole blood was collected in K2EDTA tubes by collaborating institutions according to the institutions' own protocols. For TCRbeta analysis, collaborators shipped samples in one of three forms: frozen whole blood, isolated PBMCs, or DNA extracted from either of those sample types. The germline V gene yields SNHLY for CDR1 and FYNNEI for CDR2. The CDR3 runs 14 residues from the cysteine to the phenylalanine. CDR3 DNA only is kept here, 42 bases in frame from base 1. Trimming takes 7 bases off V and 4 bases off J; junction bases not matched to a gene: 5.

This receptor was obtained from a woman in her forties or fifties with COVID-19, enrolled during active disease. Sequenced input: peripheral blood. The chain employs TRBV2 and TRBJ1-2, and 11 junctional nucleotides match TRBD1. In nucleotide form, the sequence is TGTGCCAGCAAAGGACAGGGGGCTCTCTATGGCTACACCTTC. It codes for CASKGQGALYGYTF.